Detailed here is one T cell receptor (beta chain). The CDR3 runs to 15 residues. Looked up from germline, CDR1 is SGHRS and CDR2 is YFSETQ. V lost 4 bases, J lost 5 bases, and 9 bases stayed unmatched. Profiled with immunoSEQ multiplex PCR; TCRdb holds only in-frame clones, not every one. This sample has roughly 100,000 clones; around 91% occur once, and the top ten carry about 0.93%. The data were taken from a study of T cell changes during pregnancy in multiple sclerosis. The sample here was peripheral blood, taken after pregnancy. The chain couples TRBV5-1 to TRBJ2-7, with 10 bases lining up with TRBD2. The TCR sequence derives from a female donor with multiple sclerosis, enrolled in a pregnancy study. CDR3 coding DNA: TGCGCCAGCAGCCCCGTAGCGGGGGGCCACCACGAGCAGTACTTC. The encoded protein is CASSPVAGGHHEQYF.